The rows below give T cell receptor beta chains drawn from one sample of a study of blood T cell repertoires in COVID-19. The protocol was immunoSEQ multiplex PCR, while the TCRdb copy is restricted to in-frame clones and leaves out a portion. The sample consists of roughly 90,000 clones, almost 90% of them appearing once. The sequencing sample was made of peripheral blood. These receptors were collected from a human donor with active COVID-19. The donor label of this sample is uncertain. Both conserved end residues are part of each CDR3. Each record gives: clone size, V gene, J gene, D gene, CDR3 protein, CDR3 DNA. D genes are given only for firm matches. Not all rows give a size; the values are once, few, many and, for expanded clones, a class.

clone size: .; V gene: TRBV11-2; J gene: TRBJ2-5; D gene: .; CDR3 protein: CASSKGYRSLQETQYF; CDR3 DNA: TGTGCCAGCAGCAAAGGGTACAGGAGCCTCCAAGAGACCCAGTACTTC
clone size: .; V gene: TRBV25-1; J gene: TRBJ2-7; D gene: TRBD1; CDR3 protein: CASSESLGTGLSYEQYF; CDR3 DNA: TGTGCCAGCAGTGAATCACTGGGGACAGGGTTATCCTACGAGCAGTACTTC
clone size: .; V gene: TRBV27; J gene: TRBJ2-1; D gene: .; CDR3 protein: CASSLSGIYNEQFF; CDR3 DNA: TGTGCCAGCAGTTTAAGCGGTATCTACAATGAGCAGTTCTTC
clone size: .; V gene: TRBV28; J gene: TRBJ1-1; D gene: .; CDR3 protein: CASRSPGLNTEAFF; CDR3 DNA: TGTGCCAGCAGAAGTCCAGGGCTGAACACTGAAGCTTTCTTT
clone size: once; V gene: TRBV27; J gene: TRBJ1-4; D gene: TRBD1; CDR3 protein: CASRRTGGSTNEKLFF; CDR3 DNA: TGTGCCAGCAGGCGGACAGGGGGCTCAACTAATGAAAAACTGTTTTTT
clone size: .; V gene: TRBV14; J gene: TRBJ2-7; D gene: TRBD1; CDR3 protein: CASSQGTGGWYEQYF; CDR3 DNA: TGTGCCAGCAGCCAAGGGACAGGGGGTTGGTACGAGCAGTACTTC
clone size: .; V gene: TRBV11-2; J gene: TRBJ2-2; D gene: TRBD1; CDR3 protein: CASRRISGTGNTGELFF; CDR3 DNA: TGTGCCAGCAGGCGAATTTCCGGGACAGGGAACACCGGGGAGCTGTTTTTT
clone size: .; V gene: TRBV28; J gene: TRBJ1-2; D gene: .; CDR3 protein: CASSTVNSYGYTF; CDR3 DNA: TGTGCCAGCAGCACCGTCAACAGCTATGGCTACACCTTC
clone size: .; V gene: TRBV5-1; J gene: TRBJ1-2; D gene: TRBD1; CDR3 protein: CASSLGTGRLNYGYTF; CDR3 DNA: TGCGCCAGCAGCTTGGGGACAGGCCGTCTTAACTATGGCTACACCTTC
clone size: .; V gene: TRBV5-7; J gene: TRBJ1-3; D gene: .; CDR3 protein: CASSLSVRRSSGNTIYF; CDR3 DNA: TGTGCCAGCAGCTTAAGTGTGAGACGGAGCTCTGGAAACACCATATATTTT
clone size: once; V gene: TRBV4-2; J gene: TRBJ2-3; D gene: TRBD1; CDR3 protein: CASSQGSGGQPFTDTQYF; CDR3 DNA: TGTGCCAGCAGCCAAGGTTCTGGGGGACAGCCCTTCACAGATACGCAGTATTTT
clone size: .; V gene: TRBV19; J gene: TRBJ2-1; D gene: TRBD2; CDR3 protein: CASSSGGAAYNEQFF; CDR3 DNA: TGTGCCAGTAGTAGCGGGGGGGCTGCCTACAATGAGCAGTTCTTC